The sequence of this T cell receptor (beta chain) was determined in a study of response to subunit inactivated influenza vaccine. The study's findings and limits: Each seasonal influenza vaccination, the authors suggested, recruits few new T cells.

TCRdb re-called the RT-PCR reads with MiXCR, one entry per CDR3 protein. Seen here are hundreds of thousands of distinct CDR3 sequences, 11% to 15% observed once, and the top ten hold less than 8.5%. V shed 3 bases and J 8 bases; nucleotides not matched to a gene: 6. The CDR3 is 14 residues long. Germline V gives CDR1 SGHKS, CDR2 YYEKEE (reference sequence). Of note for this clonotype: Its antigen remains unknown.

The gene calls are TRBV5-5 and TRBJ1-4; TRBD1 aligns across 8 bases. The specimen comprised PBMCs from blood, sampled around 14 days before vaccination. The sequence derives from a man in his fifties who received an inactivated influenza vaccine. The CDR3 DNA reads as TGTGCCAGCAGCTCCAGGGGGCTCGTGGAAAAACTGTTTTTT. The encoded protein is CASSSRGLVEKLFF.